These 8 T cell receptor beta chains came from one sample sequenced in a study of OX40 agonist ivuxolimab in advanced cancers. The protocol was immunoSEQ multiplex PCR, while the TCRdb copy is restricted to in-frame clones and leaves out a portion. The sample lists 57,000 or so clones; less than 90% were seen once. The specimen was CD4+ or CD8+ T cells sorted from blood, collected in a trial of the OX40 agonist ivuxolimab. Receptor source: an adult with an advanced solid tumor such as melanoma, head and neck, liver or kidney cancer.

The V gene is TRBV5-1, the J gene TRBJ2-5; tentatively, D is TRBD2 (5 bases). The CDR3 covers 15 residues. V was shortened by 0 bases and J by 1 base, with 10 bases between the two germline ends. Looked up from germline, CDR1 is SGHRS and CDR2 is YFSETQ. The CDR3 DNA sequence: TGCGCCAGCAGCTTGGACGGGCGGGCCCAAGAGACCCAGTACTTC. Translated, it gives CASSLDGRAQETQYF.

The chain has TRBV5-6 and TRBJ2-2, with 10 positions matching TRBD2. The V gene's germline CDR1 is SGHDT and CDR2 YYEEEE. There are 13 residues in the CDR3. V lost 0 bases, J lost 17 bases, and 7 bases stayed unmatched. The CDR3 is CASSLDSGGPGFF. The CDR3 DNA sequence: TGTGCCAGCAGCTTGGATAGCGGGGGGCCCGGTTTTTTT.

The chain carries TRBV5-4 and TRBJ2-3; the D is unclear. The CDR3 length is 14 residues. With 2 bases removed from V and 4 bases from J, the gap between germline ends came to 11 bases. From germline, CDR1 is SGHNT and CDR2 YYREEE (reference sequence). CDR3 bases: TGTGCCAGCAGCTTAGTGGGTTGGGCAGATACGCAGTATTTT. Its protein product is CASSLVGWADTQYF.

The chain couples TRBV7-2 to TRBJ1-5; 11 nucleotides match TRBD1. The CDR3 extends over 16 amino acids. The J segment lost 4 bases and the V segment lost 2 bases, leaving 4 bases of the junction unmatched. The germline CDR1 and CDR2 sequences are SGHTA and FQGNSA. As DNA, the CDR3 is TGTGCCAGCAGCTTAAGGGACAGGGGGTGGAATCAGCCCCAGCATTTT. Protein product: CASSLRDRGWNQPQHF.

The chain employs TRBV5-1 and TRBJ2-4, with 12 bases lining up with TRBD2. The CDR3 runs 18 residues. The V gene's germline CDR1 is SGHRS and CDR2 YFSETQ. V shed 0 bases, J shed 3 bases, and the junction held 7 bases outside the gene matches. The CDR3 here is CASSLDPGTSGYKNIQYF. The DNA of the CDR3 is TGCGCCAGCAGCTTGGACCCCGGGACTAGCGGGTACAAAAACATTCAGTACTTC.

The rearrangement uses TRBV7-9 and TRBJ1-2, with D uncertain. Germline V gives CDR1 SEHNR, CDR2 FQNEAQ (reference sequence). This CDR3 spans 15 amino acids. Trimming removed 5 bases from V and 6 bases from J, with 19 bases in between. DNA of the CDR3: TGTGCCAGCAGCCCAGCTAACCGGGCCGCGAATGGCTACACCTTC. Translation gives CASSPANRAANGYTF.

The rearrangement uses TRBV27 and TRBJ2-3; weak D call: TRBD2 (7 bases). This CDR3 region has 16 residues. The V end lost 9 bases, the J end lost 2 bases, and 21 bases lay between the germline ends. Germline values: CDR1 MNHEY, CDR2 SMNVEV (reference sequence). The CDR3 region has the DNA TGTGCCAGTAGTCGCCTGAGGGGGGGGTACACAGATACGCAGTATTTT. It encodes CASSRLRGGYTDTQYF.

The chain employs TRBV6-4 and TRBJ2-3, with 10 bases identical to TRBD2. Trimming at V came to 1 base and at J to 4 bases, leaving 5 bases not matched to a gene. Germline V gene sequence: CDR1 MRHNA, CDR2 SNTAGT. This CDR3 contains 16 residues. The CDR3 protein is CASSDFASGSPDTQYF. CDR3 nucleotide sequence: TGTGCCAGCAGTGACTTTGCTAGCGGGAGTCCAGATACGCAGTATTTT.